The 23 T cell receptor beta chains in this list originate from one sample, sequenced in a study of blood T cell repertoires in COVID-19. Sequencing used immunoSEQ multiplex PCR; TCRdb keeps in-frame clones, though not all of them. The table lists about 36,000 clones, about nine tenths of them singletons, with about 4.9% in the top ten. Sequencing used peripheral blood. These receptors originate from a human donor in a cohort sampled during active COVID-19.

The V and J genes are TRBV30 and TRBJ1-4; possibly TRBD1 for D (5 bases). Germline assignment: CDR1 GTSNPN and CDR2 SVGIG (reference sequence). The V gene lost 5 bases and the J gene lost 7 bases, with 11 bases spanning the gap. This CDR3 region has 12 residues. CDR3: CAWAFGGEKLFF. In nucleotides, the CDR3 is TGTGCCTGGGCGTTCGGGGGTGAAAAACTGTTTTTT. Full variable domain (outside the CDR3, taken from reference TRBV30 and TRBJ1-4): SQTIHQWPATLVQPVGSPLSLECTVEGTSNPNLYWYRQAAGRGLQLLFYSVGIGQISSEVPQNLSASRPQDRQFILSSKKLLLSDSGFYLCAWAFGGEKLFFGSGTQLSVL.

CDR3 DNA sequence: TGTGCCAGTACCCCCGGGACAGGGCCCTCGGAGACCCAGTACTTC. The encoded protein is CASTPGTGPSETQYF. The rearrangement joins TRBV19 to TRBJ2-5; 9 positions match TRBD1. Germline CDR1 is LNHDA and CDR2 is SQIVND (reference sequence). J lost 5 bases, V lost 7 bases, and 11 bases had no gene match. The CDR3 extends over 15 amino acids.

The CDR3 sequence is CASRREQGARGEQYF. DNA of the CDR3: TGTGCCAGCAGGAGAGAACAGGGGGCCAGGGGCGAGCAGTACTTC. V and J are TRBV5-8 and TRBJ2-7, with 9 bases that match TRBD1. V trimming: 5 bases; J trimming: 6 bases; junction bases outside the gene matches: 12. From germline, CDR1 is SGHTS and CDR2 YDEGEE. The CDR3 is 15 residues long.

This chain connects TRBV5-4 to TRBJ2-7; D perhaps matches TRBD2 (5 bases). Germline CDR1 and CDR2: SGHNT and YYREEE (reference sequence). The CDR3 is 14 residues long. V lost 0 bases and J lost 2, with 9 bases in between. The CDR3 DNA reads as TGTGCCAGCAGCTTGGCCGGGAACCCCTACGAGCAGTACTTC. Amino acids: CASSLAGNPYEQYF.

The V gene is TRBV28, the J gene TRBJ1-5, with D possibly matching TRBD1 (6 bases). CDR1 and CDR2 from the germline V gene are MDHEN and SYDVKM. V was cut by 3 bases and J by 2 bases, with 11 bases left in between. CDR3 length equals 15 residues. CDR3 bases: TGTGCCAGCAGTTTCGGGGGGGCTGGCAATCAGCCCCAGCATTTT. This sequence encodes CASSFGGAGNQPQHF.

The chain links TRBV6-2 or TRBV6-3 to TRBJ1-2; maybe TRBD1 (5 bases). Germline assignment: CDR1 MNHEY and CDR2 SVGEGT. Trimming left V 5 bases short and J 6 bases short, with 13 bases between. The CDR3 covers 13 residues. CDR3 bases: TGTGCCAGCAGTCTGACAGAAAGGGATGGCTACACCTTC. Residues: CASSLTERDGYTF.

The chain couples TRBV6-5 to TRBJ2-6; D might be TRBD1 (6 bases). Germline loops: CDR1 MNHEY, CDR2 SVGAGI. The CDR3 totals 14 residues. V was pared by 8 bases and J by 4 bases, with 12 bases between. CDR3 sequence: CASGRDMGANVLTF. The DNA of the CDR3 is TGTGCCAGCGGCCGGGACATGGGGGCCAACGTCCTGACTTTC.

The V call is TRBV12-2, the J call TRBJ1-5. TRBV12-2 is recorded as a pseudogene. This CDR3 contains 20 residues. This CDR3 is CASRLSQVIPRAATNQPQHF. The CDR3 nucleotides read TGTGCAAGTCGCCTCTCCCAAGTGATCCCCCGCGCGGCAACGAATCAGCCCCAGCATTTT.

The CDR3 DNA follows: TGTGCCAGCAGCGTAGGGCAGAACTATGGCTACACCTTC. Encoded protein: CASSVGQNYGYTF. This chain links TRBV9 with TRBJ1-2, with no clear D. The CDR3 has 13 amino acids. Germline V CDR1 and CDR2: SGDLS, YYNGEE. The germline V and J ends were trimmed by 0 bases and 2 bases, with 5 bases remaining between them.

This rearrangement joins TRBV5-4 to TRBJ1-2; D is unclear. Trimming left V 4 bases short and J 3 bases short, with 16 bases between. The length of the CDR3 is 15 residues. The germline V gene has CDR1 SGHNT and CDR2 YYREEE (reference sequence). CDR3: CASSPRSAADYGYTF. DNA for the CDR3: TGTGCCAGCAGCCCCCGTTCAGCAGCGGACTATGGCTACACCTTC.

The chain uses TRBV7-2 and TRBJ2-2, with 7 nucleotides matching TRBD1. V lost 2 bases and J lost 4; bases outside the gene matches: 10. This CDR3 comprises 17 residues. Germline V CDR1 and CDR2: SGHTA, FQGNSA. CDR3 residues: CASSLRGPGQLTGELFF. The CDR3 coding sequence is TGTGCCAGCAGCTTAAGGGGACCGGGACAGCTCACCGGGGAGCTGTTTTTT.

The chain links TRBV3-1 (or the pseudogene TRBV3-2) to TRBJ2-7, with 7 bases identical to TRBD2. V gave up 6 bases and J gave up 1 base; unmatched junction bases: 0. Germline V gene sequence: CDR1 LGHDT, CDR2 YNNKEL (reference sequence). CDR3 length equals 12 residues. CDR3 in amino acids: CASRGGSYEQYF. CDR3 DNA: TGTGCCAGCAGGGGGGGGTCCTACGAGCAGTACTTC.

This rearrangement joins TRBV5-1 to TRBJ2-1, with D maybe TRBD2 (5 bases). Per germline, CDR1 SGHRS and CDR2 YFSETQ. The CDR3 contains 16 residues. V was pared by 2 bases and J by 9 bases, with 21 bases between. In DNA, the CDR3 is TGCGCCAGCAGCTTTAAGGAGCGGAGCCCGGCGGGTGAGCAGTTCTTC. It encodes CASSFKERSPAGEQFF.

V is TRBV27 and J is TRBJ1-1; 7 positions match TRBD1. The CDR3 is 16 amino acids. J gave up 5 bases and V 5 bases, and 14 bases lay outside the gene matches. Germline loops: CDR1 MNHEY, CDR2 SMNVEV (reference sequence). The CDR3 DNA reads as TGTGCCAGCAGTCCGCGACAGGGCCAGGGAGAAACTGAAGCTTTCTTT. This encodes CASSPRQGQGETEAFF.

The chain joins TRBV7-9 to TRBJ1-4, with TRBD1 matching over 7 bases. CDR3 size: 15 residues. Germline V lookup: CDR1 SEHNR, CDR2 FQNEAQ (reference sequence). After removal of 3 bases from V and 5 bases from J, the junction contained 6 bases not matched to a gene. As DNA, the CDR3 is TGTGCCAGCAGCTTGGGTGGCAGGGGGAATGAAAAACTGTTTTTT. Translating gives CASSLGGRGNEKLFF.

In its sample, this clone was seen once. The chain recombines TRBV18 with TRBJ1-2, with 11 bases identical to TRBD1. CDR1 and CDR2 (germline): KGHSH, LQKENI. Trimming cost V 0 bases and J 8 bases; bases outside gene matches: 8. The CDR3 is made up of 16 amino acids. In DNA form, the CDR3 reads TGTGCCAGCTCACCACCGGCCGGACAGGGGGCTTGGGGCTACACCTTC. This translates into CASSPPAGQGAWGYTF.

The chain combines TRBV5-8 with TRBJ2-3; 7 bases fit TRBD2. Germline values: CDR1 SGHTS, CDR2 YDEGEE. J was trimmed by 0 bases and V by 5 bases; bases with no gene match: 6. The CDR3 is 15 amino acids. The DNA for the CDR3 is TGTGCCAGCAGTCTTAGCGGGTCTAGCACAGATACGCAGTATTTT. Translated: CASSLSGSSTDTQYF.

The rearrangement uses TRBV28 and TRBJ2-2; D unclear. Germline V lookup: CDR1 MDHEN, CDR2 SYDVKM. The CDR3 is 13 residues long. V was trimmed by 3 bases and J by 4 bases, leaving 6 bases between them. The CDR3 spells CASSFTATGELFF. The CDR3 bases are TGTGCCAGCAGTTTTACAGCCACCGGGGAGCTGTTTTTT.

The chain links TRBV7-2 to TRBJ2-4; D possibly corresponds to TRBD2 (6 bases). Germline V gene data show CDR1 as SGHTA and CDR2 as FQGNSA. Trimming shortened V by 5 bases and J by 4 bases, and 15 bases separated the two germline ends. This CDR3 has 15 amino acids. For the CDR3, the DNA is TGTGCCAGCAGCCGCAGGCTAGGGACTAAAAACATTCAGTACTTC. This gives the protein CASSRRLGTKNIQYF.

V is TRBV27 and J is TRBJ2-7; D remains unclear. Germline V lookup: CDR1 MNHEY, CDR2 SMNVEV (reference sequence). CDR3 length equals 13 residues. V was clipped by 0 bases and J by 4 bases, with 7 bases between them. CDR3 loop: CASSLSAAYEQYF. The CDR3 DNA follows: TGTGCCAGCAGTTTATCTGCGGCGTACGAGCAGTACTTC.

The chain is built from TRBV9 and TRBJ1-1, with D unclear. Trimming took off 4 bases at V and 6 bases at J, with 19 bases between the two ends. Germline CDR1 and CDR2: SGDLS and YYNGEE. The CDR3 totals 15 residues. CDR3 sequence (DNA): TGTGCCAGCAGCCCCGGACGGGAGAGGCTTTCTGAAGCTTTCTTT. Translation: CASSPGRERLSEAFF.

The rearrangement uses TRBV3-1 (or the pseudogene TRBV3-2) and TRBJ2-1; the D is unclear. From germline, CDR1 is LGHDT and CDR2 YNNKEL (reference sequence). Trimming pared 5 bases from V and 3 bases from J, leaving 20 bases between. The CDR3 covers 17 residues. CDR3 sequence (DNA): TGTGCCAGCAGCACGACTTCCACCCAGCGCCTCTACAATGAGCAGTTCTTC. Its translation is CASSTTSTQRLYNEQFF.

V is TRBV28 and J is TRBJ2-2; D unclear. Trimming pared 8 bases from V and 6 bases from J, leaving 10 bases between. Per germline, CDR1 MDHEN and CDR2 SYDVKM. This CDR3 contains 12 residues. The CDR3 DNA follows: TGTGCCAGCTATTATGGAGCCGGGGAGCTGTTTTTT. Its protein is CASYYGAGELFF.